This record looks at one T cell receptor beta chain sequence and its context. The table lists this clone with a few counts. Its antigen is not yet known. Base qualities are not at hand, and no much larger clone is one base apart. The sample originates from a study of blood T cell repertoires in COVID-19 (dated by TCRdb to 2020 to 2021). In the study overall: Samples covering the acute and convalescent phases of COVID-19 were provided by collaborators in the United States, Italy and Spain. The material from the prospective study consisted of cDNA or gDNA derived from T cells, B-cell-depleted T cells, or PBMCs. The dataset comprised deeply sampled blood TCRbeta repertoires from subjects exposed to, actively infected with, or recovered from COVID-19. The repertoires were made available in a free public database intended to serve as a resource for research on the immune response to SARS-CoV-2. The samples were drawn from the first 160 participants of the ongoing ImmuneRACE study and from under 1,500 subjects provided by 6 global collaborators. Nearly every sample came with metadata listing a de-identified subject ID, COVID-19 status, age in years and sex. Where HLA class I and class II types were available, the types were taken from metadata supplied by the sample provider, not from assay-based typing. The study at large found these results: Clinical and demographic metadata were provided uncurated, with the amount varying by source and participant.

The CDR3 sequence holds 13 residues, the cysteine and phenylalanine included. This entry keeps only the CDR3 DNA: 39 bases, framed from base 1. Relative to germline, V is missing 4 bases and J is missing 1 base, with 3 bases of the junction outside any gene match. The germline V gene sets CDR1 to SQVTM and CDR2 to ANQGSEA. Each collaborating institution followed its own protocols to collect whole blood in K2EDTA tubes. Collaborator samples were shipped for TCRbeta analysis as frozen whole blood, isolated PBMCs, or DNA extracted from either sample type. TCRbeta CDR3 regions were amplified from genomic DNA by means of the immunoSEQ Assay, a bias-controlled multiplex PCR. Per the authors' processing: The number of nucleated cells in each sample was estimated by amplification of reference gene primers within the assay. To quantify the absolute abundance of each unique TCRbeta CDR3 rearrangement, sequence reads were collapsed and filtered. For each sample, productive Simpson clonality was calculated as the square root of Simpson's diversity index across productive rearrangements. Imported from immuneACCESS, the table was reduced by TCRdb to in-frame sequences with V and J called. These copies leave out some clones; in studies compared against another copy, an unresolved V gene accounts for under half, and the cause of the remainder is not known. That table supplies the V and J calls and clone size; D and trimming were determined from the DNA. Across this sample there are some 120,000 clones, with more than 65% seen only once. Under 2.5% of the sample is taken by the ten largest.

The V gene is TRBV29-1 and the J gene is TRBJ2-5, with 7 central nucleotides matching TRBD1. The clonotype originates from a woman aged 70 to 79 with acute or convalescent COVID-19. The material sequenced was peripheral blood. The sequenced DNA is TGCAGCGTTGCCCAGGGGGTCCAAGAGACCCAGTACTTC. It encodes CSVAQGVQETQYF.